This TCR beta chain comes out of a study of vaccination and CD4 T cells after COVID-19. On the study more broadly: Controls had a CEFX pool, an HIV-1 Nef pool, or no peptide added.

Findings and limits, study-wide: SARS-CoV-2-reactive clonotypes rose nonsignificantly, with the median going from roughly 21 to 40.

Indicated treatment: roughly nine-day PBMC culture with coronavirus spike peptide pools or control peptides (ViraFEST assay). Via ViraFEST, peptide pools expanded antigen-specific T cells before TCR sequencing. Sequencing of the DNA from cultured CD4+ T cells was carried out with the Oncomine TCR Beta short-read assay. Using the QIAamp micro DNA kit, genomic DNA was extracted from the CD4+ T cells that had been cultured. TCRdb re-called the PCR reads through MiXCR, storing one row per CDR3 protein. The sample records around 4,000 distinct CDR3 sequences, approximately 21% being singletons. Germline V CDR1 and CDR2: LNHDA, SQIVND (reference sequence). The CDR3 consists of 16 residues. The V and J ends lost 5 bases and 1 base, in that order; junction bases with no gene match: 8. This clonotype was recorded a few times. Its target is not known.

The sequence was obtained from a human donor who had recovered from COVID-19. Sequenced: CD4+ T cells from blood, cultured in vitro. The V and J genes are TRBV19 and TRBJ1-1; 9 bases match TRBD1. CDR3 sequence: CASSFHPTGGNTEAFF. CDR3 DNA: TGTGCCAGTAGTTTCCACCCGACAGGGGGGAACACTGAAGCTTTCTTT.